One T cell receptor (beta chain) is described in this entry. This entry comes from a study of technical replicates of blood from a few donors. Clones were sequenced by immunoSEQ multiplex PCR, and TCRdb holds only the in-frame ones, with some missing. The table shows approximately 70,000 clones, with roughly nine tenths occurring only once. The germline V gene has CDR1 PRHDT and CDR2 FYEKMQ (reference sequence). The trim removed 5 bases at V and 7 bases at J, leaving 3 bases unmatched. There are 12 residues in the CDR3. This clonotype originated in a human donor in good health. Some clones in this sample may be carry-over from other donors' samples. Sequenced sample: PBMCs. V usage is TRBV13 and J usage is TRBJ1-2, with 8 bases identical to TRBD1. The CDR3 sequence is CASSDRGIGYTF. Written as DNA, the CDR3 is TGTGCCAGCAGCGACAGGGGAATTGGCTACACCTTC.